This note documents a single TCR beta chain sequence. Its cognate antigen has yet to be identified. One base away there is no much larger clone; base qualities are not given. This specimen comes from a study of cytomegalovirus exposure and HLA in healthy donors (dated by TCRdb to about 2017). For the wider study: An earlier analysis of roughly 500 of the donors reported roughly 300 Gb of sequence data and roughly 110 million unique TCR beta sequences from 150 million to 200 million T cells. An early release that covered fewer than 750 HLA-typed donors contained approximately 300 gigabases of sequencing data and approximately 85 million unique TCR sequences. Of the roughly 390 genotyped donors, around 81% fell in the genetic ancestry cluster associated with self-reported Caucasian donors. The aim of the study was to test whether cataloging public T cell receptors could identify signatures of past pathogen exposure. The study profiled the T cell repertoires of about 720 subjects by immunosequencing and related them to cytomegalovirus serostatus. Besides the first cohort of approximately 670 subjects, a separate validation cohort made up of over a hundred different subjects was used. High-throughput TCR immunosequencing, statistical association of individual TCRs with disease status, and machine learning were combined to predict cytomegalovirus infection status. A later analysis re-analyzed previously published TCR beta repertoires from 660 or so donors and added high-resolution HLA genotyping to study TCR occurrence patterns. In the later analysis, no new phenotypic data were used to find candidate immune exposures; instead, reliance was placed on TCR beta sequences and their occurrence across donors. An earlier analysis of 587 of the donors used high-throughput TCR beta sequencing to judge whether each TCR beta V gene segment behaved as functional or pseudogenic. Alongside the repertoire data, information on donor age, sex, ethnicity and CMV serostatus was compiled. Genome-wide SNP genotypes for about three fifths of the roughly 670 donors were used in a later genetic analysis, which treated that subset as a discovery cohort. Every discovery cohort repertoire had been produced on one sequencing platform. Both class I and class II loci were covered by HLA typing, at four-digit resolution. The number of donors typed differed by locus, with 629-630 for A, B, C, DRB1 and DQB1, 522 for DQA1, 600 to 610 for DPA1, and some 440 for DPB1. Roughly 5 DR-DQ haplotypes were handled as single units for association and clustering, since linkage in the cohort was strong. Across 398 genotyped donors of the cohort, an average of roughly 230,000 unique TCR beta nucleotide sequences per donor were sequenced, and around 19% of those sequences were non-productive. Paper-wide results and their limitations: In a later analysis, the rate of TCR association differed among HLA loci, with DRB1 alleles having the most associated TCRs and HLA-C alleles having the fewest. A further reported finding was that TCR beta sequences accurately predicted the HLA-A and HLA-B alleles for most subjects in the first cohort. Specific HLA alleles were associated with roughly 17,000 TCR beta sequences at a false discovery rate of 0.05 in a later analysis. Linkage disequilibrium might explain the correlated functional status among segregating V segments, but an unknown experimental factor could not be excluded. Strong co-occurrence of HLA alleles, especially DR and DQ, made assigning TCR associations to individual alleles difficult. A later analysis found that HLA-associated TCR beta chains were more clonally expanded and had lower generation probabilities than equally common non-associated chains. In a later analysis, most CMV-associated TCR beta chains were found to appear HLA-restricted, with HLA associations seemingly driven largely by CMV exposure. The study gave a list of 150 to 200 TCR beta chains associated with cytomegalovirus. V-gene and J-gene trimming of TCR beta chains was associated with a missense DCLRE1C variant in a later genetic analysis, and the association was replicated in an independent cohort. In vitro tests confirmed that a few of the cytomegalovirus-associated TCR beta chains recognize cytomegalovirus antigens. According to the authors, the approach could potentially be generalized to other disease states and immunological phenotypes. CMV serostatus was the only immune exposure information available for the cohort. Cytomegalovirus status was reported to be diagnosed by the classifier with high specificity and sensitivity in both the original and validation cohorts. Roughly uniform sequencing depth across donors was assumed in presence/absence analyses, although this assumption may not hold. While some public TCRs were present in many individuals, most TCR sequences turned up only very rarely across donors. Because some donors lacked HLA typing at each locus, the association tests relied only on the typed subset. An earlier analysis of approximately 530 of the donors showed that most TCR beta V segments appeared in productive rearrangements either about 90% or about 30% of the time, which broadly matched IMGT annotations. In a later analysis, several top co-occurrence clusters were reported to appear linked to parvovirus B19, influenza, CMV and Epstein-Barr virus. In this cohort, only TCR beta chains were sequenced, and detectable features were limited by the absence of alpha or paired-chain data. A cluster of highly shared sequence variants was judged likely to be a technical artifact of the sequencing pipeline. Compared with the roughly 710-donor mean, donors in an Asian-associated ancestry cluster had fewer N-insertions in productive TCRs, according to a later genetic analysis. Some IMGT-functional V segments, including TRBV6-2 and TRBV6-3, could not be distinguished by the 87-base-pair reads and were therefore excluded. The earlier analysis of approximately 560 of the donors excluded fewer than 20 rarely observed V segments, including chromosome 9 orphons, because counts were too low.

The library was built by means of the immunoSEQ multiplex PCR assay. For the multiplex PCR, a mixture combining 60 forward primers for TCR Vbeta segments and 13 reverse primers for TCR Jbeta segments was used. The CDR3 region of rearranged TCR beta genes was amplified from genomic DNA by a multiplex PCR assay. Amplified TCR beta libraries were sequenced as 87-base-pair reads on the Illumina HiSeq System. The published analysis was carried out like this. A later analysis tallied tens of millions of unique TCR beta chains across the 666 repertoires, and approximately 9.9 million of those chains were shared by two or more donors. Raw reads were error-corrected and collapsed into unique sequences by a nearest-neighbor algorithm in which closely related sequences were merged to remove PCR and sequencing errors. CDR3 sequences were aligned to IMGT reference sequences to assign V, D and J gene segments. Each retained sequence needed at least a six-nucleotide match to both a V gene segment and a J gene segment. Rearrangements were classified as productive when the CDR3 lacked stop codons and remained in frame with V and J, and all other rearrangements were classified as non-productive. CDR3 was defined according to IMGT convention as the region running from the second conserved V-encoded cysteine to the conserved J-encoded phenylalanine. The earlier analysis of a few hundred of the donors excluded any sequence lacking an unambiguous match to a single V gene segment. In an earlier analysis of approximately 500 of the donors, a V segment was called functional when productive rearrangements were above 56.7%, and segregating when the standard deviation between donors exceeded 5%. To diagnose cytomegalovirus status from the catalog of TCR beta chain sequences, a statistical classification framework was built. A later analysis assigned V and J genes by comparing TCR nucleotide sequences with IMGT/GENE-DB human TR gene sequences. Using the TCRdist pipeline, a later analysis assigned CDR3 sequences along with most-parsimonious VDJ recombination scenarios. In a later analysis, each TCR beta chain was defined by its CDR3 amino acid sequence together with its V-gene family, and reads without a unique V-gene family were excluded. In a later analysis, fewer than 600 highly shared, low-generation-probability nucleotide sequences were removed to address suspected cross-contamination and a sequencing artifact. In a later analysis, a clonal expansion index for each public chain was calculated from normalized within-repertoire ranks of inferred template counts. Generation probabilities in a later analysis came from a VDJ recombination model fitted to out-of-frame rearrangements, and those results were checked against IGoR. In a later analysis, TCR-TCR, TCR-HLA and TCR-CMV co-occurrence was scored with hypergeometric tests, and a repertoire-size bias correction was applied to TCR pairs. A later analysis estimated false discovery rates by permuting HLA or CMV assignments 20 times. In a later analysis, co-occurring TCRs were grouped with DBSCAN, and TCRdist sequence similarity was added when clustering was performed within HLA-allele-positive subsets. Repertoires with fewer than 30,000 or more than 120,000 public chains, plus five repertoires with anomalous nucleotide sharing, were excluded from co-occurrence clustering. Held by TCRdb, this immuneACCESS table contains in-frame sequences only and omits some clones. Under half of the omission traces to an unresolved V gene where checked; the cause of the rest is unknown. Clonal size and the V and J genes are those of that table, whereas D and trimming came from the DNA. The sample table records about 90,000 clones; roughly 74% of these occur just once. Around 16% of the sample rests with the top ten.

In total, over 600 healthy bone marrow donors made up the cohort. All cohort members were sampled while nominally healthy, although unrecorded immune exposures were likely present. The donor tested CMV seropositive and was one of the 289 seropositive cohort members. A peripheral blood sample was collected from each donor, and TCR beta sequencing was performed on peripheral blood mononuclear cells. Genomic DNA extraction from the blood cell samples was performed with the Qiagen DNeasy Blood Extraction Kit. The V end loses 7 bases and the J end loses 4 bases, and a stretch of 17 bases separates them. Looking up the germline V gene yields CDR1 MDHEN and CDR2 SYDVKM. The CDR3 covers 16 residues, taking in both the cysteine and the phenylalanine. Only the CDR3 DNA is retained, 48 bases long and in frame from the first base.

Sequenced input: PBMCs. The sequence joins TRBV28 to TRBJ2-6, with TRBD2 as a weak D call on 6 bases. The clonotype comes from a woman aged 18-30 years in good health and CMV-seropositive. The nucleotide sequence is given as TGTGCCAGCAAATGGGGTGGGGGAGGAGGGGCCAACGTCCTGACTTTC. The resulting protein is CASKWGGGGGANVLTF. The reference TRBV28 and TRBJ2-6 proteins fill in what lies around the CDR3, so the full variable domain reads DVKVTQSSRYLVKRTGEKVFLECVQDMDHENMFWYRQDPGLGLRLIYFSYDVKMKEKGDIPEGYSVSREKKERFSLILESASTNQTSMYLCASKWGGGGGANVLTFGAGSRLTVL.